This T cell receptor beta chain was captured in a study of beta chain features in type 1 diabetes. Based on CD45RO/CCR7/CD25/CD127/CD95/CD27, CD4+ regulatory, stem cell-like memory, naive and central memory cells were sorted. J gave up 8 bases and V 0 bases, and 1 base lay outside the gene matches. CDR3 length: 14 amino acids. Germline V gene lookup returns CDR1 GTSNPN and CDR2 SVGIG (reference sequence). Expressed TCRB transcripts got sequenced, as all isolated RNA was reverse transcribed. The repertoire was sequenced with immunoSEQ multiplex PCR; TCRdb's copy has only in-frame clones and lacks some. The table records roughly 240,000 clones, around 65% of them present only once.

The rearrangement uses TRBV30 and TRBJ2-3; 14 nucleotides match TRBD2. Input material: naive CD4+ T cells from blood. The receptor was derived from a man under 40 in good health. CDR3 bases: TGTGCCTGGAGTGTTGGGACTAGCGGGGGTACGCAGTATTTT. Its protein is CAWSVGTSGGTQYF.